The subject of this entry is one TCR beta chain. In its sample, this clone was seen a few times. No antigen is known for it. There are no base qualities to consult, and no much larger clone falls within one base. The record originates from a study of OX40 agonist ivuxolimab in advanced cancers. Study-wide context: Ivuxolimab was an agonistic, fully human IgG2 monoclonal antibody directed against OX40 (CD134), a costimulatory receptor. In the dose-escalation cohort, 75% to 85% of patients were male, and the mean age was roughly 56 years with a range of roughly 20 to 85. The purpose of peripheral TCRbeta sequencing was to test whether ivuxolimab changed TCR sequence diversity and led to clonal T-cell expansion. Intravenous ivuxolimab was administered to patients every 2 weeks at six dose levels: 0.01, 0.1, 0.3, 1.5, 3 and 10 mg/kg. Partial responses occurred in three dose-escalation patients: two with cutaneous melanoma and one with hepatocellular carcinoma. The paper covers the monotherapy dose-escalation part of the phase I ivuxolimab trial, which included N of about 56 patients. Of the approximately 54 dose-escalation patients, hepatocellular carcinoma was present in around 19, melanoma in approximately 15, renal cell carcinoma in 9 and head and neck cancer in 9. Prior anti-PD-1, anti-PD-L1 or anti-CTLA-4 therapy was permitted, and checkpoint inhibitors had been received by under 50% of dose-escalation patients. The study at large found these results: In partial responders in the 0.1-3.0 mg/kg groups, normalized peripheral clonal expansion was found to be among the lowest, especially among CD8+ T cells. After ivuxolimab, more expanded clones were found on average in CD8+ T cells than in CD4+ T cells. Low levels of normalized T-cell clonal expansion were also seen in some patients who did not respond. The antigen specificity of the clonally expanded peripheral T cells was not determined. At doses of 0.1 to 3.0 mg/kg, clonal expansion of both CD4+ and CD8+ blood T cells was observed from baseline to week 6.

The CDR3, from cysteine to phenylalanine, totals 11 residues. CDR3 DNA is the only sequence kept; it has 33 bases, read in frame from the first base. The germline V gene (reference sequence) specifies GTSNPN as CDR1 and SVGIG as CDR2. The trim is 2 bases for V and 7 bases for J, with a gap of 8 bases between the germline ends. The trial excluded patients who had a history of autoimmune disease or were on systemic immunosuppression. Peripheral blood for TCR sequencing was collected from all dose cohorts at baseline, on cycle 4 day 1, and on cycle 7 day 1. Samples came from an open-label, multicenter, first-in-human phase I dose-escalation trial of ivuxolimab. The trial enrolled adults with locally advanced or metastatic head and neck squamous cell, hepatocellular, melanoma or renal cell carcinoma. Before TCR sequencing, CD4+ T cells and CD8+ T cells from peripheral blood were sorted into separate populations.

Genomic DNA was extracted from sorted cells for sequencing of the TCRbeta CDR3 region. The immunoSEQ Assay was used for sequencing of TCRbeta CDR3 regions. TCRdb stores this immuneACCESS table with in-frame sequences only. Part of the clones is absent; in the studies checked, under half of the shortfall reflects unresolved V genes, and no reason is known for the rest. Recorded for this sample are approximately 80,000 clones; 75% to 95% of them occurred a single time. The top ten clonotypes cover approximately 7% of the sample. Recombination connected TRBV30 to TRBJ1-1, with the D gene not clear enough to name. This specimen was CD4+ or CD8+ T cells sorted from blood, taken in a trial of the OX40 agonist ivuxolimab. The clonotype was recovered from an adult with an advanced solid tumor such as melanoma, head and neck, liver or kidney cancer. The CDR3 region: CAWSLGNEAFF. The sequenced DNA: TGTGCCTGGAGTCTTGGGAATGAAGCTTTCTTT.